The table lists the clone carrying this TCR beta chain with many counts. Germline V gene data show CDR1 as MNHEY and CDR2 as SVGAGI. V gave up 5 bases and J gave up 6 bases, with 17 bases separating them. This CDR3 is 15 amino acids long. Library preparation tagged each individual cDNA molecule with a unique molecular identifier. One entry per CDR3 protein, called by TCRdb with MiXCR from the RACE reads. The data show 300,000 to 450,000 distinct CDR3 sequences, with 5% to 6.5% seen just once and more than 8% held by the top ten. The data originate from a study of human T cells and chemical hapten exposure. Time point of the sample: pre-sensitization, week 0. Treatment reported: therapeutic diphenylcyclopropenone sensitization with weekly scalp DPC.

Sample: whole blood, taken in connection with sensitization to the hapten diphenylcyclopropenone (DPC). The sequence was obtained from a woman aged 18-29 years with alopecia areata. Some clones in this sample may be carry-over from other donors' samples. This chain connects TRBV6-5 to TRBJ1-5; a possible D gene is TRBD1 (6 bases). The CDR3 DNA reads as TGTGCCAGCAGTCAGACCGTCGAAGGGGGTCAGCCCCAGCATTTT. Translating it yields CASSQTVEGGQPQHF.